This entry concerns a single T cell receptor beta chain. It lacks a known antigen. Nothing much larger sits one base from this clone, and base qualities are not available. The CDR3 numbers 14 residues from cysteine through phenylalanine. This entry keeps only the CDR3 DNA: 42 bases, framed from base 1. As encoded in the germline V gene, CDR1 is MDHEN while CDR2 is SYDVKM. Cut back by 8 bases and 0 bases, the V and J ends lie 14 bases apart. Each collaborating institution followed its own protocols to collect whole blood in K2EDTA tubes. Collaborator samples were shipped for TCRbeta analysis as frozen whole blood, isolated PBMCs, or DNA extracted from either sample type. This entry comes from a study of blood T cell repertoires in COVID-19 (dated by TCRdb to 2018 to 2020). With regard to the full study: Collaborator samples came from the United States, Italy and Spain and covered acute and convalescent phases of COVID-19. Samples came from the ongoing ImmuneRACE study (first 160 participants) plus 1,254 subjects from 6 global collaborators. The sample metadata nearly always contained a de-identified subject ID, COVID-19 status, age in years and sex. The prospective study material was composed of cDNA or gDNA derived from T cells, B-cell-depleted T cells, or PBMCs. The repertoires were released in a freely available public database meant as a resource for research on the immune response to SARS-CoV-2. Where available, HLA class I and class II types were taken from metadata supplied by the sample provider and were not determined by assay-based typing. Deeply sampled blood TCRbeta repertoires from subjects exposed to, actively infected with, or recovered from COVID-19 were included in the dataset.

TCRbeta CDR3 regions were amplified from genomic DNA by means of the immunoSEQ Assay, a bias-controlled multiplex PCR. Processing in the source paper ran as follows. The number of nucleated cells in each sample was estimated from the amplification of reference gene primers within the assay. Sequence reads were collapsed and filtered to measure the absolute abundance of every unique TCRbeta CDR3 rearrangement. For each sample, productive Simpson clonality was calculated by taking the square root of Simpson's diversity index across productive rearrangements. What TCRdb holds here is the immuneACCESS table cut down to in-frame rearrangements. Part of the clones is not present; checked against another copy, under half of the missing clones reflect an unresolved V gene, and the others are unexplained. The V and J calls and the clone size are those of that table, but D and trimming were determined from the DNA. The sample table lists fewer than 200,000 clones, 70% to 90% of them with a count of one. The ten largest clonotypes hold approximately 5.5% of the sample.

General study outcomes and caveats: Clinical and demographic metadata were provided uncurated, with the amount varying by source and participant.

Sample: peripheral blood. This receptor was identified in a man between 40 and 49 years old with active or convalescent COVID-19. The chain couples TRBV28 to TRBJ2-7; a weak D assignment points to TRBD2 (7 bases agree). The DNA sequence is TGTGCCAGCTCCCGAGGGGGGGCCTCCTACGAGCAGTACTTC. It translates to CASSRGGASYEQYF.